The sequence of this T cell receptor beta chain was determined in a study of blood T cell repertoires in COVID-19. The authors' processing: It was from reference gene primer amplification that nucleated cell counts were estimated. The assay was immunoSEQ multiplex PCR, and TCRdb's table has in-frame clones only and misses some. V and J calls and clone size are copied from that table; D and trimming were computed from the DNA. This table has about 320,000 clones, under 90% appearing once. Germline V gives CDR1 LNHDA, CDR2 SQIVND (reference sequence). This CDR3 is 14 amino acids long. With V trimmed by 7 bases and J by 4 bases, 8 bases remained unmatched.

The clonotype originates from a woman younger than 45 with COVID-19, enrolled during active disease. The sequenced material came from peripheral blood. The chain uses TRBV19 and TRBJ1-1; TRBD1 agrees at 8 bases. CDR3 region: CASTPRQGPTEAFF. As DNA, the CDR3 is TGTGCCAGTACCCCACGACAGGGGCCCACTGAAGCTTTCTTT.